This is a list of T cell receptor beta chains from one sample in a study of T cell responses to AZD1222 COVID-19 vaccine. Data came from immunoSEQ multiplex PCR; TCRdb stores just in-frame clones and leaves some out. There are about 100,000 clones in the sample; 90% occur only once, and 1.3% lies in the top ten. The sequences come from peripheral blood, collected on day 0 of AZD1222 vaccination. These TCRs come from an adult in good health. CDR3s include the opening cysteine and the closing phenylalanine or tryptophan. D genes are given only for firm matches. Expanded clones get a size class; other rows say once, few or many, or leave the size out.

v_gene: TRBV30; j_gene: TRBJ1-4; d_gene: TRBD1; abundance: -; CDR3aa: CACLTGGTNEKLFF; CDR3nt: TGTGCCTGCCTAACAGGGGGAACTAATGAAAAACTGTTTTTT
v_gene: TRBV5-4; j_gene: TRBJ1-6; d_gene: -; abundance: -; CDR3aa: CASSLGLRNSPLHF; CDR3nt: TGTGCCAGCAGCTTGGGACTGCGTAATTCACCCCTCCACTTT
v_gene: TRBV7-6; j_gene: TRBJ1-5; d_gene: TRBD1; abundance: -; CDR3aa: CASSPGTALSNQPQHF; CDR3nt: TGTGCCAGCAGCCCAGGGACAGCCCTAAGCAATCAGCCCCAGCATTTT
v_gene: TRBV11-2; j_gene: TRBJ1-3; d_gene: -; abundance: -; CDR3aa: CASSLDLEAGNTIYF; CDR3nt: TGTGCCAGCAGCTTAGACCTCGAAGCTGGAAACACCATATATTTT
v_gene: TRBV3-1/TRBV3-2; j_gene: TRBJ1-1; d_gene: -; abundance: few; CDR3aa: CASSDTGPNTEAFF; CDR3nt: TGTGCCAGCAGCGACACAGGCCCCAACACTGAAGCTTTCTTT
v_gene: TRBV7-8; j_gene: TRBJ2-1; d_gene: -; abundance: -; CDR3aa: CASSVGRIRNNEQFF; CDR3nt: TGTGCCAGCAGCGTGGGACGTATCCGGAACAATGAGCAGTTCTTC
v_gene: TRBV15; j_gene: TRBJ2-7; d_gene: -; abundance: -; CDR3aa: CATSRSFQGVNDQKKYEQYF; CDR3nt: TGTGCCACCAGCAGGTCATTTCAGGGAGTGAATGACCAAAAAAAATACGAGCAGTACTTC
v_gene: TRBV28; j_gene: TRBJ1-1; d_gene: -; abundance: -; CDR3aa: CASSPDSEAFF; CDR3nt: TGTGCCAGCAGCCCCGACAGTGAAGCTTTCTTT
v_gene: TRBV18; j_gene: TRBJ1-6; d_gene: -; abundance: -; CDR3aa: CASSPTQFNSPLHF; CDR3nt: TGTGCCAGCTCACCAACCCAGTTTAATTCACCCCTCCACTTT
v_gene: TRBV25-1; j_gene: TRBJ1-2; d_gene: -; abundance: -; CDR3aa: CASSGGLSYGYTF; CDR3nt: TGTGCCAGCAGTGGCGGCTTAAGCTATGGCTACACCTTC
v_gene: TRBV15; j_gene: TRBJ2-2; d_gene: -; abundance: -; CDR3aa: CATSSPSEFTGELFF; CDR3nt: TGTGCCACCAGCAGTCCTAGCGAGTTCACCGGGGAGCTGTTTTTT
v_gene: TRBV6-2/TRBV6-3; j_gene: TRBJ1-1; d_gene: -; abundance: -; CDR3aa: CASSLLYTTEAFF; CDR3nt: TGTGCCAGCAGTCTCCTGTACACTACTGAAGCTTTCTTT
v_gene: TRBV27; j_gene: TRBJ2-7; d_gene: -; abundance: -; CDR3aa: CASSFSPRGDGPYEQYF; CDR3nt: TGTGCCAGCAGTTTTTCCCCCCGAGGGGACGGACCCTACGAGCAGTACTTC
v_gene: TRBV5-5; j_gene: TRBJ1-1; d_gene: -; abundance: -; CDR3aa: CASSWGGVSTEAFF; CDR3nt: TGTGCCAGCAGCTGGGGGGGCGTATCCACTGAAGCTTTCTTT
v_gene: TRBV11-3; j_gene: TRBJ1-1; d_gene: -; abundance: -; CDR3aa: CASSAGGTEAFF; CDR3nt: TGTGCCAGCAGCGCCGGAGGGACAGAAGCTTTCTTT
v_gene: TRBV4-1; j_gene: TRBJ1-3; d_gene: -; abundance: -; CDR3aa: CASSWDTKSGNTIYF; CDR3nt: TGCGCCAGCAGCTGGGACACCAAATCTGGAAACACCATATATTTT
v_gene: TRBV5-1; j_gene: TRBJ1-2; d_gene: -; abundance: -; CDR3aa: CASSRDRTNYGYTF; CDR3nt: TGCGCCAGCAGCCGCGACAGGACTAACTATGGCTACACCTTC